This TCR beta chain was captured in a study of post-analysis software for immune sequencing data. Study findings and constraints: Diversity measured as normalized Chao1 was significantly lower in multiple sclerosis patients than in controls. TRBV segments more frequent in patients than in controls numbered roughly 5 and included TRBV5-6, TRBV5-1 and TRBV20-1. Samples prepared in the same batch strongly co-clustered by F measure.

The germline V gene has CDR1 SEHNR and CDR2 FQNEAQ (reference sequence). Trimming pared 0 bases from V and 0 bases from J, leaving 8 bases between. The length of the CDR3 is 15 residues. A few counts support this clonotype. Its target is not known. cDNA libraries of TCR beta carried unique molecular identifiers. TCRdb used MiXCR to reprocess the PCR reads, holding one entry per CDR3 protein. This sample has hundreds of thousands of distinct CDR3 sequences, with roughly 29% found just once. The sequence derives from a girl aged 10 to 17 with multiple sclerosis. The genes are TRBV7-9 and TRBJ2-5; D call uncertain. The sequenced sample was blood. The CDR3 bases are TGTGCCAGCAGCTTAGCTGCGCCGTACCAAGAGACCCAGTACTTC. Amino acids: CASSLAAPYQETQYF.